This TCR beta chain stems from a study of T cell repertoires in aging, cancer and after chemotherapy. Study details: Roughly 8.8 million TCR reads made up the full dataset. Regarding the study as a whole: Loss of evenness, beyond lost richness, contributed to age-related TCR diversity decline in cancer patients.

This clonotype turned up a few times. Its antigen is still unknown. CDR3 length equals 15 residues. Per the germline V gene, CDR1 is KGHDR and CDR2 is SFDVKD. The trim removed 1 base at V and 2 bases at J, leaving 1 base unmatched. A mixed TRB-A/B primer pool amplified rearranged TRB by multiplex touch-down PCR. TCRdb called the multiplex PCR reads again in MiXCR, with one record for every CDR3 protein. The profile shows a few thousand distinct CDR3 sequences, around 28% of them singletons. Peripheral blood genomic DNA, not sorted cells or RNA, was the template. The genes are TRBV24-1 and TRBJ2-3, with 8 bases aligning to TRBD2. Sequencing used blood. This clonotype was sampled from a human donor with a solid tumor. CDR3 sequence: CATSDLAGDTDTQYF. DNA for the CDR3: TGTGCCACCAGTGATTTAGCGGGAGACACAGATACGCAGTATTTT.